This TCR beta chain was sequenced for a study of beta chain features in type 1 diabetes. Study conclusions and caveats: Significant though moderate, a shortening of TCRB CDR3s appeared in all four CD4+ subsets of Type 1 diabetes patients.

The CDR3 runs 10 residues. Germline loops: CDR1 PRHDT, CDR2 FYEKMQ (reference sequence). V lost 5 bases and J lost 7, with 5 bases in between. In its sample, this clone was seen a few times. As yet, its antigen is unknown. All of the isolated RNA was reverse transcribed, so expressed TCRB transcripts were sequenced. Only in-frame clones appear in the TCRdb table, and some are missing; sequencing was by immunoSEQ multiplex PCR. The table includes fewer than 350,000 clones, roughly 15% detected once. This rearrangement joins TRBV13 to TRBJ1-1; D remains ambiguous. Sequenced sample: naive CD4+ T cells from blood. This receptor was taken from a man between 18 and 35 years old with type 1 diabetes. The CDR3: CASSLREAFF. The CDR3 bases are TGTGCCAGCAGCCTCCGTGAAGCTTTCTTT.